The T cell receptor (beta chain) described here comes from a study of radiotherapy plus CTLA-4 blockade in lung cancer. Study as a whole: Across the patients, objective responses occurred in more than 15%, and disease control in under 40%.

V lost 4 bases to trimming and J lost 2 bases, with 11 bases between them. The CDR3 loop spans 14 amino acids. The V gene's germline CDR1 is SGHTA and CDR2 FQGNSA. This clone occurred a few times. Libraries were prepared by immunoSEQ multiplex PCR; TCRdb keeps only in-frame clonotypes and omits some of them. The profile shows roughly 86,000 clones, 75% to 90% of them singletons. This chain links TRBV7-2 with TRBJ1-2; D gene ambiguous. Sequenced here: peripheral blood, sampled from a patient treated with radiotherapy plus ipilimumab. The TCR sequence derives from a human donor with non-small cell lung cancer who had stable disease on radiotherapy plus ipilimumab. Written as DNA, the CDR3 is TGTGCCAGCAGCTATAGGAACAAAAACTATGGCTACACCTTC. This gives the protein CASSYRNKNYGYTF.